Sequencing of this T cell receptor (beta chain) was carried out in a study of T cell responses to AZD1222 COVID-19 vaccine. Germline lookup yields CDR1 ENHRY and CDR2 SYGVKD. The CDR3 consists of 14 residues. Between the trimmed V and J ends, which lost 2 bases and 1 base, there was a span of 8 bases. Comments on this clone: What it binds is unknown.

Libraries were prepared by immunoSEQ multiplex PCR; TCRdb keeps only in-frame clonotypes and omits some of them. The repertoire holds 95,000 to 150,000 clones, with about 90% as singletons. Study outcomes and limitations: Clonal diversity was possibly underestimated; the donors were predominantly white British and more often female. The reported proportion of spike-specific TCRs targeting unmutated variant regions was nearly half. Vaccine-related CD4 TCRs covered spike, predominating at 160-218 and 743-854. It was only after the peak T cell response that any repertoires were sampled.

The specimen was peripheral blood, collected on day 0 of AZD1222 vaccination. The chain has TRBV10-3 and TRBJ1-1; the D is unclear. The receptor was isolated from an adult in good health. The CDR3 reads CAISEKEGNTEAFF. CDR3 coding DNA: TGTGCCATCAGTGAGAAGGAGGGGAACACTGAAGCTTTCTTT.